This T cell receptor beta chain was obtained from a study of beta chain features in type 1 diabetes. What was sequenced were expressed TCRB transcripts, since all of the isolated RNA had been reverse transcribed. TCRdb's copy holds only in-frame clones and misses some; the assay was immunoSEQ multiplex PCR. The sample holds hundreds of thousands of clones, 10% to 15% seen once. Study results and limitations: Relative to healthy donors, patients appeared to have naive, central memory and Treg TCRB repertoires that were more similar. Possibly, sequencing cDNA over-represented cells that had high TCR expression levels.

This clone came up a few times. The antigen is unknown. Each of the CD4+ naive, central memory, regulatory and stem cell-like memory populations was sorted via CD45RO/CCR7/CD25/CD127/CD95/CD27. The germline V gene has CDR1 MNHEY and CDR2 SMNVEV (reference sequence). V dropped 6 bases and J dropped 4; count of bases not matched to a gene: 7. CDR3 length: 14 amino acids. The chain combines TRBV27 with TRBJ2-7; 9 bases are shared with TRBD1. The receptor was derived from a man between 18 and 29 years old in good health. Sequencing was done on a sample of naive CD4+ T cells from blood. The CDR3 DNA reads TGTGCCAGCAGAAGAACAGGGGGCGGTTACGAGCAGTACTTC. Protein: CASRRTGGGYEQYF.